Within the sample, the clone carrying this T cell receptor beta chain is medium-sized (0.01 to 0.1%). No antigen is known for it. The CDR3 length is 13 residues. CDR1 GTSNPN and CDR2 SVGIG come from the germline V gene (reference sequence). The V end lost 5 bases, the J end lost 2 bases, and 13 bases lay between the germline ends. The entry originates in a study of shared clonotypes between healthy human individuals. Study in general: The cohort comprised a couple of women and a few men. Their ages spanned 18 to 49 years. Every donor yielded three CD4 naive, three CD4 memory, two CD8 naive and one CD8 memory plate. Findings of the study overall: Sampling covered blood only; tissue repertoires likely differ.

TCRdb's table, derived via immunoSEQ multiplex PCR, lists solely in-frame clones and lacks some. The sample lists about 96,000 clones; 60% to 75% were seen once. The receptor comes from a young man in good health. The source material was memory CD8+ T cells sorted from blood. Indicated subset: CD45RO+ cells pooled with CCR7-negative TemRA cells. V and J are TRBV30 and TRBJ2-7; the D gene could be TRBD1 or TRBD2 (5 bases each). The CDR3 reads CAWSGRGPYEQYF. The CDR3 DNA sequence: TGTGCCTGGTCAGGAAGGGGACCCTACGAGCAGTACTTC.